These 30 T cell receptor beta chains originate from one sample sequenced in a study of blood T cell repertoires in COVID-19. The protocol was immunoSEQ multiplex PCR, while the TCRdb copy is restricted to in-frame clones and leaves out a portion. The sample yields around 100,000 clones, about 85% seen once. The source material was peripheral blood. These receptors originate from a man aged 45 to 65 in a cohort sampled during active COVID-19.

This chain connects TRBV19 to TRBJ2-7, with 10 bases fitting TRBD1. The V gene's germline CDR1 is LNHDA and CDR2 SQIVND (reference sequence). CDR3 length equals 14 residues. The V segment lost 3 bases and the J segment 6 bases; nucleotides outside the gene matches: 5. The CDR3 nucleotides are TGTGCCAGTAGTATGGGGACAGGGGTCGGCGAGCAGTACGTC. It encodes CASSMGTGVGEQYV.

The chain carries TRBV11-1 and TRBJ2-3, with unresolved D. This CDR3 comprises 14 residues. V shed 1 base and J shed 10 bases, with 15 bases lying between them. CDR1 is SGHAT and CDR2 is FQDESV in the germline V gene (reference sequence). Written as DNA, the CDR3 is TGTGCCAGCAGCTTAGGAGCCGGCGGTGAGGCGCAGTATTTT. Its protein is CASSLGAGGEAQYF.

This chain joins TRBV15 and TRBJ1-5, with D maybe TRBD1 (5 bases). Germline values: CDR1 LNHNV, CDR2 YYDKDF (reference sequence). V was trimmed by 0 bases and J by 10 bases, leaving 13 bases between them. The CDR3 has 14 residues. This CDR3 is CATSRDEAGLPQHF. CDR3 DNA sequence: TGTGCCACCAGCAGAGATGAGGCGGGACTACCCCAGCATTTT.

The chain couples TRBV19 to TRBJ1-5; D is undetermined. Germline V lookup: CDR1 LNHDA, CDR2 SQIVND (reference sequence). V gave up 0 bases and J gave up 7 bases, with 13 bases separating them. The CDR3 runs to 15 residues. CDR3 DNA sequence: TGTGCCAGTAGTATAGATGCGGGTTCCGGGCAGCCCCAGCATTTT. Amino acids: CASSIDAGSGQPQHF. The full variable domain, completed using reference TRBV19 and TRBJ1-5, is DGGITQSPKYLFRKEGQNVTLSCEQNLNHDAMYWYRQDPGQGLRLIYYSQIVNDFQKGDIAEGYSVSREKKESFPLTVTSAQKNPTAFYLCASSIDAGSGQPQHFGDGTRLSIL.

V and J are TRBV3-1 (or the pseudogene TRBV3-2) and TRBJ2-3; D may be TRBD1 (6 bases). Trimming took 0 bases from V and 4 from J, leaving 14 bases between them. CDR3 length equals 16 residues. From germline, CDR1 is LGHDT and CDR2 YNNKEL (reference sequence). This CDR3 is CASSQEVGRGPDTQYF. In DNA, the CDR3 is TGTGCCAGCAGCCAAGAAGTGGGCAGGGGACCAGATACGCAGTATTTT.

The chain is built from TRBV6-2 or TRBV6-3 and TRBJ2-1; 10 bases agree with TRBD2. V dropped 3 bases and J dropped 8; count of bases not matched to a gene: 4. The CDR3 runs 14 residues. Per germline, CDR1 MNHEY and CDR2 SVGEGT. The chain's CDR3 is CASSYLLAGDEQFF. The CDR3 nucleotides are TGTGCCAGCAGTTATTTGCTAGCGGGGGATGAGCAGTTCTTC.

The gene calls are TRBV6-1 and TRBJ2-3; D gene unclear. Trimming stripped 2 bases from V and 3 bases from J, with 6 bases between. Per the germline V gene, CDR1 is MNHNS and CDR2 is SASEGT. The CDR3 sequence is 13 residues long. The DNA for the CDR3 is TGTGCCAGCAGTGAAATCCGGACAGATACGCAGTATTTT. Its translation is CASSEIRTDTQYF.

Notes on this clone: The junction shows a germline mismatch at one end, possibly a read error. The V and J genes are TRBV7-7 and TRBJ2-1; 9 nucleotides align to TRBD2. Germline loops: CDR1 SSHAT, CDR2 FNYEAQ (reference sequence). The CDR3 sequence is 15 residues long. The CDR3 nucleotides read TGTGCTAGCAGCTTAGTAGCGGGGGCCGACAATGAGCAGTTCTTC. Amino acid sequence: CASSLVAGADNEQFF.

This chain uses TRBV18 with TRBJ1-5; TRBD1 might be the D (5 bases). Per the germline V gene, CDR1 is KGHSH and CDR2 is LQKENI. Trimming pared 8 bases from V and 6 bases from J, leaving 14 bases between. There are 13 residues in the CDR3. The DNA for the CDR3 is TGTGCCAGCAGTGGGGGGGTGGTTCAGCCCCAGCATTTT. Translated: CASSGGVVQPQHF.

This clone was seen a few times. This chain links TRBV6-6 with TRBJ2-1, with 12 bases identical to TRBD2. Trimming removed 5 bases from V and 5 bases from J; junction bases left unmatched: 10. The CDR3 runs to 17 residues. Germline V gene lookup returns CDR1 MNHNY and CDR2 SVGAGI (reference sequence). CDR3 DNA: TGTGCCAGCAGTCGCCCTAGCGGGGGGGCTCTAGACAATGAGCAGTTCTTC. This sequence encodes CASSRPSGGALDNEQFF.

The chain carries TRBV2 and TRBJ2-3; 7 positions match TRBD2. CDR1 and CDR2 from the germline V gene are SNHLY and FYNNEI. The trim removed 8 bases at V and 1 base at J, leaving 9 bases unmatched. The CDR3 covers 15 residues. The CDR3 reads CASDLGLAGTDTQYF. The CDR3 DNA follows: TGTGCCAGCGACCTCGGGCTAGCGGGCACAGATACGCAGTATTTT.

The genes are TRBV5-1 and TRBJ1-3; 8 bases agree with TRBD1. Germline values: CDR1 SGHRS, CDR2 YFSETQ. There are 17 residues in the CDR3. Losses at the gene ends were 1 base for V and 0 bases for J; bases not matched to a gene: 6. This CDR3 reads CASSLFAGGISGNTIYF. For the CDR3, the DNA is TGCGCCAGCAGCTTGTTCGCAGGGGGCATCTCTGGAAACACCATATATTTT.

The chain is built from TRBV7-2 and TRBJ1-2; D is unclear. Trimming stripped 5 bases from V and 3 bases from J, with 22 bases between. Germline V gene lookup returns CDR1 SGHTA and CDR2 FQGNSA. The CDR3 contains 17 residues. CDR3 protein: CASSQPIAGIAHYGYTF. Written as DNA, the CDR3 is TGTGCCAGCAGCCAGCCCATAGCCGGTATAGCCCACTATGGCTACACCTTC.

CDR3: CASSQFSLGQVSTEAFF. CDR3 DNA sequence: TGCGCCAGCAGCCAATTTAGTTTGGGACAGGTGAGCACTGAAGCTTTCTTT. This rearrangement joins TRBV4-1 to TRBJ1-1, with 8 bases matching TRBD1. Per germline, CDR1 MGHRA and CDR2 YSYEKL. Trimming at V came to 2 bases and at J to 4 bases, leaving 12 bases not matched to a gene. The CDR3 loop spans 17 amino acids.

This chain links TRBV11-3 with TRBJ1-6; the match to TRBD1 covers 9 bases. From germline, CDR1 is SGHNT and CDR2 YENEEA. The trim removed 1 base at V and 13 bases at J, leaving 5 bases unmatched. This CDR3 is built from 14 residues. The CDR3 sequence: CASSLGDRVAPLHF. In DNA, the CDR3 is TGTGCCAGCAGCTTAGGGGACAGGGTTGCTCCCCTCCACTTT.

The V and J genes are TRBV28 and TRBJ1-3; no definite D call. The CDR3 sequence is 15 residues long. The germline gives CDR1 MDHEN, CDR2 SYDVKM. V dropped 2 bases and J dropped 0 bases, with 8 bases sitting between them. The chain's CDR3 is CASSLRVPSGNTIYF. CDR3 nucleotide sequence: TGTGCCAGCAGTTTACGAGTCCCCTCTGGAAACACCATATATTTT.

The chain combines TRBV11-2 with TRBJ1-3; 8 nucleotides line up with TRBD1. J gave up 1 base and V 5 bases, and 1 base lay outside the gene matches. From germline, CDR1 is SGHAT and CDR2 FQNNGV. The CDR3 covers 14 residues. As DNA, the CDR3 is TGTGCCAGCAGCCAGGGGGCTTCTGGAAACACCATATATTTT. Encoded protein: CASSQGASGNTIYF. Looking up the rest from reference TRBV11-2 and TRBJ1-3 gives the full variable domain: EAGVAQSPRYKIIEKRQSVAFWCNPISGHATLYWYQQILGQGPKLLIQFQNNGVVDDSQLPKDRFSAERLKGVDSTLKIQPAKLEDSAVYLCASSQGASGNTIYFGEGSWLTVV.

The V gene is TRBV24-1, the J gene TRBJ1-2; D may be TRBD1 (6 bases). The germline V and J ends were trimmed by 4 bases and 4 bases, with 9 bases remaining between them. The CDR3 sequence is 13 residues long. Germline V CDR1 and CDR2: KGHDR, SFDVKD. The CDR3, as DNA: TGTGCCACCAGTGAAACAGGGTTCTATGGCTACACCTTC. Protein sequence: CATSETGFYGYTF.

The rearrangement uses TRBV3-1 (or the pseudogene TRBV3-2) and TRBJ2-1, with 7 bases identical to TRBD1. CDR3 size: 15 residues. The germline gives CDR1 LGHDT, CDR2 YNNKEL (reference sequence). V was pared by 4 bases and J by 2 bases, with 5 bases of the junction left unmatched. CDR3 sequence reads: CASSPNRGPYNEQFF. CDR3 bases: TGTGCCAGCAGCCCCAACAGGGGCCCCTACAATGAGCAGTTCTTC.

The CDR3 nucleotides are TGTGCCAGCAGGGGTAGAGGGGAGCAGTACGTC. Translating gives CASRGRGEQYV. This chain joins TRBV3-1 (or the pseudogene TRBV3-2) and TRBJ2-7; D possibly corresponds to TRBD2 (5 bases). The CDR3 runs to 11 residues. Germline V gives CDR1 LGHDT, CDR2 YNNKEL (reference sequence). Trimming removed 6 bases from V and 7 bases from J, with 10 bases in between.

This clone has a handful of counts. The J gene is TRBJ1-6, the V gene TRBV9, with 8 bases identical to TRBD1. V lost 0 bases and J lost 4; bases outside the gene matches: 0. Germline-derived CDR1 and CDR2 are SGDLS and YYNGEE. The CDR3 has 15 residues. CDR3 sequence (DNA): TGTGCCAGCAGCGTAGGGGACAGGTATAATTCACCCCTCCACTTT. This codes for CASSVGDRYNSPLHF.

The V gene is TRBV7-2, the J gene TRBJ1-1; D call uncertain. This CDR3 region has 14 residues. Between the trimmed V and J ends, which lost 1 base and 5 bases, there was a span of 11 bases. Germline CDR1 SGHTA, CDR2 FQGNSA. The CDR3 protein is CASSLEPGSTEAFF. DNA of the CDR3: TGTGCCAGCAGCTTAGAACCGGGGAGTACTGAAGCTTTCTTT. Together with reference TRBV7-2 and TRBJ1-1, the CDR3 gives the full variable domain: GAGVSQSPSNKVTEKGKDVELRCDPISGHTALYWYRQSLGQGLEFLIYFQGNSAPDKSGLPSDRFSAERTGGSVSTLTIQRTQQEDSAVYLCASSLEPGSTEAFFGQGTRLTVV.

The CDR3 protein is CASTLQGAKAFF. The CDR3 DNA is TGTGCCAGCACCTTACAGGGGGCGAAAGCTTTCTTT. The rearrangement joins TRBV6-6 to TRBJ1-1; 9 nucleotides align to TRBD1. CDR1 and CDR2 from the germline V gene are MNHNY and SVGAGI (reference sequence). The CDR3 is 12 amino acids. With 7 bases clipped from V and 9 bases from J, the junction kept 6 bases outside the gene matches.

This clone appeared a single time. The J gene is TRBJ1-2, the V gene TRBV5-5, with 12 bases that match TRBD1. Per germline, CDR1 SGHKS and CDR2 YYEKEE (reference sequence). J lost 5 bases, V lost 5 bases, and 4 bases had no gene match. This CDR3 is 14 amino acids long. In DNA, the CDR3 is TGTGCCAGCAGACGGGACAGGGGGCGTTATGGCTACACCTTC. This gives the protein CASRRDRGRYGYTF.

The chain couples TRBV11-2 to TRBJ1-2; D remains ambiguous. From germline, CDR1 is SGHAT and CDR2 FQNNGV. Deletions cut 2 bases from V and 4 bases from J, with 8 bases between. This CDR3 contains 13 residues. The CDR3 nucleotides read TGTGCCAGCAGCTTAACGGGAAGCTATGGCTACACCTTC. Amino acids: CASSLTGSYGYTF.

This clone showed up just once. The chain is built from TRBV29-1 and TRBJ2-6; D is unresolved. The CDR3 sequence is 12 residues long. V lost 7 bases and J lost 2, with 6 bases in between. Germline V gene data show CDR1 as SQVTM and CDR2 as ANQGSEA. CDR3: CSASAGANVLTF. CDR3 bases: TGCAGCGCTTCCGCTGGGGCCAACGTCCTGACTTTC.

V gene TRBV9 combines with J gene TRBJ2-4, with TRBD1 matching 7 bases. The CDR3 contains 13 residues. The V and J ends lost 3 bases and 4 bases, in that order; junction bases with no gene match: 1. Germline CDR1 is SGDLS and CDR2 is YYNGEE. CDR3 sequence: CASSEGQKNIQYF. For the CDR3, the DNA is TGTGCCAGCAGCGAGGGACAGAAAAACATTCAGTACTTC.

The J gene is TRBJ1-5, the V gene TRBV18; D might be TRBD1 (5 bases). Trimming left V 3 bases short and J 6 bases short, with 12 bases between. CDR1 and CDR2 (germline): KGHSH, LQKENI. The CDR3 loop spans 14 amino acids. CDR3 protein: CASSPGRVGQPQHF. CDR3 DNA: TGTGCCAGCTCACCGGGCAGGGTCGGTCAGCCCCAGCATTTT.

CDR3 sequence reads: CASSLEPGGYTGELFF. The DNA for the CDR3 is TGTGCCAGCAGCTTAGAACCAGGGGGGTACACCGGGGAGCTGTTTTTT. The gene calls are TRBV7-2 and TRBJ2-2; possible D gene TRBD1, 7 bases. Trimming cost V 1 base and J 3 bases, with 12 bases left between them. Germline-derived CDR1 and CDR2 are SGHTA and FQGNSA. This CDR3 contains 16 residues.

The CDR3 loop reads CASSEVPAGFQETQYF. The CDR3 DNA reads as TGTGCCAGCAGTGAAGTCCCAGCGGGGTTCCAAGAGACCCAGTACTTC. The V call is TRBV2, the J call TRBJ2-5, with TRBD2 matching over 7 bases. CDR1 is SNHLY and CDR2 is FYNNEI in the germline V gene. The CDR3 runs 16 residues. J gave up 1 base and V 1 base, and 6 bases lay outside the gene matches.